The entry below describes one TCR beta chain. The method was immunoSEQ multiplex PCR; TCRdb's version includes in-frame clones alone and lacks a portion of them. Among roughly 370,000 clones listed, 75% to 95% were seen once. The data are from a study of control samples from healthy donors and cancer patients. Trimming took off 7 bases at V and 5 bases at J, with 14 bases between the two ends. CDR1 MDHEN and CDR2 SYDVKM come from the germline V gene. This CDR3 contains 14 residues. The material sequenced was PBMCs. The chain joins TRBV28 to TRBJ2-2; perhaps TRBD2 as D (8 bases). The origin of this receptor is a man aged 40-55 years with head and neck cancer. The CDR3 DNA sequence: TGTGCCAGCAAGGGGGCTAGCGGGACCGGGGAGCTGTTTTTT. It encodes CASKGASGTGELFF.